This T cell receptor beta chain was identified in a study of T cells in Graves' hyperthyroidism and ophthalmopathy (dated by TCRdb to the late 2010s). A note on the overall study: A discovery cohort of roughly 96 patients, 43 with Graves' ophthalmopathy and fewer than 65 with stable Graves' hyperthyroidism, was used to find distinguishing TCR V-J signatures. Prospective prediction of ophthalmopathy was tested in an independent validation cohort of under 20 hyperthyroidism patients and 17 patients who later progressed to ophthalmopathy. The 100 discovery patients were randomly split 7:3 into training and test sets. In several Graves' hyperthyroidism patients, the study also compared T-cell repertoires from thyroid tissue with T-cell repertoires from blood. Once sampling was done, hyperthyroidism patients were given methimazole at a starting dose of 30 mg daily, whereas ophthalmopathy patients were given high-dose intravenous methylprednisolone. According to the paper, TCR Vbeta CDR3 sequencing was carried out on approximately 140 peripheral blood samples, which came from some 41 ophthalmopathy, some 73 hyperthyroidism and around 17 progressor patients. General findings and caveats noted by the study authors: In validation, the model predicted progression to ophthalmopathy a median of roughly six months before onset, with 65% to 71% sensitivity and roughly 79% specificity. A 13 V-J signature model separated ophthalmopathy from stable hyperthyroidism, with 87.88% sensitivity and 81% to 83% specificity in cross-validation and 80%/75% in testing. No statistical method was used to set the sample size in advance, and investigators knew the group allocation. Most expanded thyroid clonotypes (frequency above 0.001) were also detected in blood, suggesting blood repertoires may reflect thyroid immune responses.

V lost 4 bases and J lost 10 bases; the stretch between them is 10 bases long. Counted from cysteine to phenylalanine, this CDR3 has 11 amino acids. Kept here is only the CDR3 DNA, which spans 33 bases and is read in frame from base 1. Amplification of TCR beta CDR3 regions was carried out from RNA transcripts. For the first round of RT-PCR on the TCR CDR3, the HTBI primer set was used together with the Qiagen OneStep RT-PCR kit. A second multiplex PCR round built the libraries, followed by size selection and purification. Paired-end sequencing of the libraries was performed with 100 bp reads on an Illumina HiSeq2000. On the authors' methods: SOAPnuke was used to process the raw data, with reads discarded if the reads contained adapters or uncalled bases, had a mean Phred below 15, or lacked an exact constant-primer or identifier match. High-quality paired reads were merged with COPE v1.2.5, and unique nucleotide sequences were defined as clonotypes. Clonotypes were aligned to IMGT TRBV, TRBD and TRBJ reference segments using MiTCR v1.1. The analysis included only V-J combinations with a frequency above 0.0001, which together covered roughly 99% of the repertoires. A TCS score was defined as the ratio between F50 (clonal expansion) and ExV (chaos), using BLOSUM62-based TCRdist between CDR3 peptides within each V-J. Welch's t-statistics and random forest reduced fewer than 550 V-J features to about 12, which were used in a naive Bayes classifier (R e1071). The similarity between thyroid and blood repertoires was quantified using the Morisita-Horn index. The public sequencing data were trimmed at Q25 with fastp and processed into clonotypes with MiXCR by TCRdb, which kept only in-frame beta chains. Each record represents a unique CDR3 protein, reported with the most common genes and DNA among its rows. These V and J calls derive from TCRdb rather than the authors' analysis. Across this sample there are almost 600,000 distinct CDR3 sequences, with under 60% seen only once. The top ten hold more than 7.5% of the sample.

This clonotype came up many times. This clone's antigen is unknown. The record has no base qualities; no much larger clone is one base away. Graves' hyperthyroidism was defined as stable when no progression to ophthalmopathy occurred over 18 months of follow-up. Hyperthyroidism patients were newly diagnosed, had a disease duration of under 2 months, and were aged 18 to 65 years. Any patient with an uncontrolled infection, another autoimmune disease, pregnancy or lactation was excluded. Clinical symptoms, serum thyroxine and TRAb, thyroid ultrasound, and orbital computed tomography formed the basis for the diagnoses. Total RNA was extracted with Trizol reagent, and quality was checked on an Agilent 2100 Bioanalyzer.

This receptor chain uses TRBV12-3 or TRBV12-4 and TRBJ1-1, with an unclear D gene assignment. The TCR comes from a young woman with Graves' hyperthyroidism. The sequenced material came from peripheral blood or thyroid tissue (not recorded which). The CDR3: CASSSLKGAFF. The nucleotide sequence reads TGTGCCAGCAGTTCCTTGAAGGGAGCTTTCTTT.